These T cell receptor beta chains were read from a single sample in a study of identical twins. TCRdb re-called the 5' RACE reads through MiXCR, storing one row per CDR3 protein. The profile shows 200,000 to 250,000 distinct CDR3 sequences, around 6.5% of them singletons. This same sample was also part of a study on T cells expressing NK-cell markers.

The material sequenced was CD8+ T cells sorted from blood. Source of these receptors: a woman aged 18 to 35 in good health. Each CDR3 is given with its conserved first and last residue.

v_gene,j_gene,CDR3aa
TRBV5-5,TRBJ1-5,CASSLGAQGTNQPQHF
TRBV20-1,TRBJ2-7,CSARVRGNHEQYF
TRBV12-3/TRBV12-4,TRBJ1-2,CASGYSGLGYTF
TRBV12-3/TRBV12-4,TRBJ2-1,CASCPGGDEQFF
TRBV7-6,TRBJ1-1,CASSFSDSKGTEAFF
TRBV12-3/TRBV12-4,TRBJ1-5,CASSFVPGQNLNQPQHF
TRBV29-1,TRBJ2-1,CSVEGLAGGPDRSYNEQFF
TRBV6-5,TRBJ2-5,CASSYQGEETQYF
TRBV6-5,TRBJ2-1,CASSYVLAGGNEQFF
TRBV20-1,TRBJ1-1,CSARDTVNTEAFF
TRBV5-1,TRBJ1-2,CASSLAEWTGYGYTF
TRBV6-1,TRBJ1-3,CASSEGEVNTIYF
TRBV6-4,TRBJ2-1,CASSGGGEPGNEQFF
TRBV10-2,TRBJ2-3,CASGVGVAGSADTQYF
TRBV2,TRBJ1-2,CATKWGANYGYTF
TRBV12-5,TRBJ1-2,CASGLGTGANYGYTF
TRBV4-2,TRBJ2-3,CASSQEHSGGPDTQYF
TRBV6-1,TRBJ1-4,CASSGVPVATNEKLFF
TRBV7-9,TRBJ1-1,CASSSGLVNTEAFF
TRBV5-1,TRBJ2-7,CASSLGQASYEQYF
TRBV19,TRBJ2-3,CASKTGTTSTDTQYF
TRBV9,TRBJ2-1,CASSVVNREDNEQFF
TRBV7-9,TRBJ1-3,CASSRGNTIYF
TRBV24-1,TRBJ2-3,CATATGLADTQYF
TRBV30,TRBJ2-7,CAWSPLAVVGDEQYF
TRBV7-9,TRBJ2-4,CASSPAEKPGDDWYF
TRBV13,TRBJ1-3,CASSPDRNTIYF
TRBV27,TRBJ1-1,CASSSSMSGVPHTEAFF
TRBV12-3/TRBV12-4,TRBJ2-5,CASSLARQETQYF
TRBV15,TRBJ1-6,CATTLNAARNSPLHF
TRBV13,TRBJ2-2,CASSFTGGELFF
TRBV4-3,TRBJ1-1,CASSPSSGQNTEAFF
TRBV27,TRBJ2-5,CASSFGVEGETQYF
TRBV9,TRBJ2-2,CASNIQGGGELFF
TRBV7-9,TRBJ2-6,CASSEGGAGANVLTF
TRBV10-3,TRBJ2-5,CAISGTGTELQETQYF
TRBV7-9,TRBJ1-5,CASSRTGDLNQPQHF
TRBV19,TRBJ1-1,CASSWGGPYTEAFF